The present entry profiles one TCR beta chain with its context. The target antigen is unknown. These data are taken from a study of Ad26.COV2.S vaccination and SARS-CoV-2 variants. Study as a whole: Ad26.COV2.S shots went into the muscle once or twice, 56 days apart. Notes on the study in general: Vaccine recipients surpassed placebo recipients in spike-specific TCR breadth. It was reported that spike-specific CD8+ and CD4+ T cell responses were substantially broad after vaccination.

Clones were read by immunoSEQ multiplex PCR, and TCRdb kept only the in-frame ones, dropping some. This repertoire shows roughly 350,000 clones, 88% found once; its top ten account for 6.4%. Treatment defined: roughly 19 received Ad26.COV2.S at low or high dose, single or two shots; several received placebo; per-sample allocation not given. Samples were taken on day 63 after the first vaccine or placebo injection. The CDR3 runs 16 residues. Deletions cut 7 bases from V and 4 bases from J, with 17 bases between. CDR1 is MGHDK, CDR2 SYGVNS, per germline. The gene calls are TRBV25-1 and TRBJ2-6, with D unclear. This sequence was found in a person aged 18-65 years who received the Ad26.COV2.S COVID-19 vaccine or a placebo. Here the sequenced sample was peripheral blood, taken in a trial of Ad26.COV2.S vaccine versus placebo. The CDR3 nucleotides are TGTGCCAGCACCCCACGCGTAGGGCTCGGGGCCAACGTCCTGACTTTC. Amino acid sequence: CASTPRVGLGANVLTF.